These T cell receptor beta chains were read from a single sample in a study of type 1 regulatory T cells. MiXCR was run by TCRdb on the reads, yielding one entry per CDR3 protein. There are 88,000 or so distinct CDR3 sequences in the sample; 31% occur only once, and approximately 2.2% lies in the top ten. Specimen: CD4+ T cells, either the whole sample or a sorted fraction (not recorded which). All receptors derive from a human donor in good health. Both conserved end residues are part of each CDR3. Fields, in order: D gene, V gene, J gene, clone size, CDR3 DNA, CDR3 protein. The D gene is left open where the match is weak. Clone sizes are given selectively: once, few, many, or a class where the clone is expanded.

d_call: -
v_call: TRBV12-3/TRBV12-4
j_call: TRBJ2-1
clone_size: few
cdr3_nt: TGTGCCAGCAGGCGCCGCGGCAGCTCCTACAATGAGCAGTTCTTC
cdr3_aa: CASRRRGSSYNEQFF

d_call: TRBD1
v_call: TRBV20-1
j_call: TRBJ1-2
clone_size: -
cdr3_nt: TGCAGTGCTAAAAGGACAGGGAGAGATAACTATGGCTACACCTTC
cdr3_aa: CSAKRTGRDNYGYTF

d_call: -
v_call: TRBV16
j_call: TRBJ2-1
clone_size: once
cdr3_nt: TGTGCCAGCAGACAAGGACTAACCACCAATGAGCAGTTCTTC
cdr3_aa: CASRQGLTTNEQFF

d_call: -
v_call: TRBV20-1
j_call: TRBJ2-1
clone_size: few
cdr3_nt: TGCAGTGCTAGATCAGGTCTTAATGAGCAGTTCTTC
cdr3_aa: CSARSGLNEQFF

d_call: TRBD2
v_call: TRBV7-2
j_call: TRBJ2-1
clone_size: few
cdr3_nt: TGTGCCAGCAGCCCAGCGGGGACTAACTACAATGAGCAGTTCTTC
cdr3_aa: CASSPAGTNYNEQFF

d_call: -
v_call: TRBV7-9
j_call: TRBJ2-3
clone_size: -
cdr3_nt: TGTGCCAGCAGCTCACTAGCCCCAGATACGCAGTATTTT
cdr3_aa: CASSSLAPDTQYF

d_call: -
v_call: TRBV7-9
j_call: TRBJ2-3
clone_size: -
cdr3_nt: TGTGCCAGCACGGGTGGCGGGCTTACGCAGTATTTT
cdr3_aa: CASTGGGLTQYF

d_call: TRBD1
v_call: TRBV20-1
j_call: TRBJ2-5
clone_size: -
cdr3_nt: TGCAGTGCTAGAGGGACAGGGGAATCCCAGTACTTC
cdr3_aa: CSARGTGESQYF

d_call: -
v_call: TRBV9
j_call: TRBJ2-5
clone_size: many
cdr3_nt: TGTGCCAGCAGCGTAGGCCCTGGACAAGAGACCCAGTACTTC
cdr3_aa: CASSVGPGQETQYF

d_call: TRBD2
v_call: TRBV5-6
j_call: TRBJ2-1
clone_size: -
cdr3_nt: TGTGCCAGCAGCTTTCGGACTAGCGGGGACTACAATGAGCAGTTCTTC
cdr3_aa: CASSFRTSGDYNEQFF

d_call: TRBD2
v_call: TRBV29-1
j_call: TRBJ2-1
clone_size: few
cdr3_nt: TGCAGCGTTGGGAGAGCGGGAGGTTCCTACAATGAGCAGTTCTTC
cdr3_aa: CSVGRAGGSYNEQFF